These T cell receptor beta chains were read from a single sample in a study of post-analysis software for immune sequencing data. From the PCR reads, TCRdb called clonotypes with MiXCR, one entry per CDR3 protein. The sample has 500,000 to 600,000 distinct CDR3 sequences; roughly 45% are singletons. Source material: blood. Every receptor here comes from a girl under 18 with multiple sclerosis. The CDR3 runs from the conserved cysteine through the conserved F or W. D genes are given only for firm matches. Where a row states a size, it is once, few, many or the class of an expanded clone; other rows omit it.

TRBD1,-,TRBV29-1,TRBJ1-1,CSAMDRGNTEAFF,TGCAGCGCGATGGACAGGGGTAACACTGAAGCTTTCTTT
TRBD2,-,TRBV4-1,TRBJ2-2,CASSLLTSGDTGELFF,TGCGCCAGCAGCCTCCTGACGAGCGGGGACACCGGGGAGCTGTTTTTT
TRBD1,-,TRBV7-2,TRBJ1-1,CASSLSGTGDTEAFF,TGTGCCAGCAGCTTATCCGGCACAGGGGACACTGAAGCTTTCTTT
-,few,TRBV14,TRBJ2-3,CASSQDKMVDTQYF,TGTGCCAGCAGCCAAGATAAGATGGTAGATACGCAGTATTTT
TRBD1,few,TRBV12-3/TRBV12-4,TRBJ1-1,CASSPTGATRAFF,TGTGCCAGCAGCCCGACAGGGGCGACTAGAGCTTTCTTT
-,few,TRBV6-5,TRBJ2-5,CASMGQGQETQYF,TGTGCCAGCATGGGGCAGGGCCAAGAGACCCAGTACTTC
-,few,TRBV12-3/TRBV12-4,TRBJ1-5,CASSIRGQPQHF,TGTGCCAGCAGTATTCGAGGGCAGCCCCAGCATTTT
-,-,TRBV5-1,TRBJ2-3,CASSRLWDTQYF,TGCGCCAGCAGCCGCCTATGGGATACGCAGTATTTT
-,-,TRBV24-1,TRBJ1-5,CATSDSGGNQPQHF,TGTGCCACCAGTGATTCGGGAGGCAATCAGCCCCAGCATTTT
-,-,TRBV2,TRBJ1-1,CVSKSTGDTEAFF,TGTGTCAGCAAAAGTACGGGGGACACTGAAGCTTTCTTT
TRBD2,few,TRBV10-2,TRBJ2-5,CASSGLAEWYQETQYF,TGCGCCAGCAGCGGACTAGCGGAGTGGTACCAAGAGACCCAGTACTTC
-,-,TRBV5-1,TRBJ2-7,CASSFSSPIFYEQYF,TGCGCCAGCAGCTTTTCGAGCCCCATTTTCTACGAGCAGTACTTC
-,-,TRBV5-1,TRBJ1-1,CATQGGTTNTEAFF,TGCGCCACCCAGGGCGGCACGACGAACACTGAAGCTTTCTTT
-,few,TRBV6-5,TRBJ1-2,CASSYYSNVVGGYTF,TGTGCCAGCAGTTACTATTCGAACGTGGTGGGAGGCTACACCTTC
TRBD1,few,TRBV10-3,TRBJ2-7,CAISHRDRGPHEQYF,TGTGCCATCAGCCACCGGGACAGGGGGCCGCACGAGCAGTACTTC
TRBD2,few,TRBV5-6,TRBJ2-3,CASSLNRLTGGNTQYF,TGTGCCAGCAGCTTGAATCGGCTAACGGGGGGGAATACGCAGTATTTT
-,-,TRBV5-1,TRBJ1-1,CASSLAQASEAFF,TGCGCCAGCAGCTTGGCACAGGCCTCTGAAGCTTTCTTT
-,-,TRBV20-1,TRBJ1-2,CSARKAGENGYTF,TGCAGTGCTAGGAAAGCAGGGGAGAATGGCTACACCTTC
TRBD2,few,TRBV10-3,TRBJ2-7,CAIRGAGGDYEQYF,TGTGCCATCAGGGGAGCGGGAGGAGACTACGAGCAGTACTTC
-,few,TRBV27,TRBJ2-7,CASSYRGGTTYEQYF,TGTGCCAGCAGTTATAGGGGGGGAACCACCTACGAGCAGTACTTC
-,few,TRBV3-1,TRBJ1-2,CASGGRQSSNYGYTF,TGTGCCAGCGGAGGCCGCCAATCCTCTAACTATGGCTACACCTTC
-,once,TRBV20-1,TRBJ2-4,CSASTGFAKNIQYF,TGCAGTGCTAGCACAGGGTTCGCCAAAAACATTCAGTACTTC
-,few,TRBV5-1,TRBJ1-2,CASSVLGENYGYTF,TGCGCCAGCAGTGTTCTGGGAGAGAACTATGGCTACACCTTC
-,-,TRBV10-3,TRBJ2-7,CAISDRDYEQYF,TGTGCCATCAGTGACAGAGACTACGAGCAGTACTTC
-,once,TRBV2,TRBJ2-1,CASSEAPHEQFF,TGTGCCAGCAGTGAAGCCCCCCACGAGCAGTTCTTC
-,few,TRBV29-1,TRBJ2-4,CSVARGGENIQYF,TGCAGCGTCGCGAGGGGTGGGGAAAACATTCAGTACTTC
-,-,TRBV29-1,TRBJ2-7,CSGGDNSYEQYF,TGCAGCGGGGGGGACAATTCCTACGAGCAGTACTTC
-,-,TRBV11-2,TRBJ1-2,CASSLHRDGGYTF,TGTGCCAGCAGCTTACACCGGGACGGCGGCTACACCTTC
-,-,TRBV5-1,TRBJ2-1,CASRGGGNEQFF,TGCGCCAGCAGGGGAGGAGGCAATGAGCAGTTCTTC
-,few,TRBV4-1,TRBJ1-2,CASSQDTGLANYGYTF,TGCGCCAGCAGCCAGGATACAGGGCTCGCTAACTATGGCTACACCTTC